This T cell receptor beta chain is drawn from a study of breast tumors, draining lymph nodes, adjacent tissues. Study findings and constraints: Tumor repertoires ranked between lymph nodes and nontumor tissue in diversity, with V and J gene preferences. Luminal-like breast cancer showed significantly greater tumor-nontumor repertoire similarity than basal-like breast cancer did. The lymph node origin of tumor T cells was framed as consistent with a hypothesis, not demonstrated.

TCRdb redid the calling of the multiplex PCR reads with MiXCR, one entry per CDR3 protein. The sample consists of 200,000 to 300,000 distinct CDR3 sequences, 30% of them appearing once. This clonotype was seen repeatedly, ten times or more. What it recognizes is unknown. Axillary draining lymph nodes of breast cancer patients supplied the node samples. Sequencing was carried out using axillary lymph node tissue. This clonotype was sampled from a female donor with breast cancer. Some clones in this sample may be carry-over from other donors' samples.

The chain's CDR3 is CAISGRTSGSSTDTQYF. The CDR3 nucleotides read TGTGCCATCAGTGGGAGGACTAGCGGGTCTAGCACAGATACGCAGTATTTT. The chain joins TRBV10-3 to TRBJ2-3, with 11 nucleotides matching TRBD2. CDR3 length: 17 residues. Losses at the gene ends were 4 bases for V and 0 bases for J; bases not matched to a gene: 6. Germline V gives CDR1 ENHRY, CDR2 SYGVKD.